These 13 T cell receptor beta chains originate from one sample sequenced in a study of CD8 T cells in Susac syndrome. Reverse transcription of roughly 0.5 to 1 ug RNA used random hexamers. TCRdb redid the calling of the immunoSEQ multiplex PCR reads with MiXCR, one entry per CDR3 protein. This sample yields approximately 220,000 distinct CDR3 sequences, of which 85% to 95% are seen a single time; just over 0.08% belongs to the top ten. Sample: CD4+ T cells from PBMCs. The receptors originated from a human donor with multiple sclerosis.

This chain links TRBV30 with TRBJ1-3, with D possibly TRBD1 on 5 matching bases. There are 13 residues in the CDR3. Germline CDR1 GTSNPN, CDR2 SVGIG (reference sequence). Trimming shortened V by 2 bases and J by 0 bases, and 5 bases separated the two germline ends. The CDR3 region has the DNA TGTGCCTGGAGTACAGGCTCTGGAAACACCATATATTTT. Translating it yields CAWSTGSGNTIYF.

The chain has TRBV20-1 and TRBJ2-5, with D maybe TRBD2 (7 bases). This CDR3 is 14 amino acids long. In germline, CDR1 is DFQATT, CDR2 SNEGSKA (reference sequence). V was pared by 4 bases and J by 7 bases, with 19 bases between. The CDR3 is CSAMGRGATRTQYF. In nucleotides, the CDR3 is TGCAGTGCTATGGGACGGGGGGCCACTCGGACCCAGTACTTC.

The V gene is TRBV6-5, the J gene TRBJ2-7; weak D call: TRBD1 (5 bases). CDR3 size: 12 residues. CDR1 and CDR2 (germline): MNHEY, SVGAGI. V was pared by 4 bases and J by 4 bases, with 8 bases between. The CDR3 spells CASSFQGYEQYF. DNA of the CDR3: TGTGCCAGCAGTTTCCAGGGTTACGAGCAGTACTTC.

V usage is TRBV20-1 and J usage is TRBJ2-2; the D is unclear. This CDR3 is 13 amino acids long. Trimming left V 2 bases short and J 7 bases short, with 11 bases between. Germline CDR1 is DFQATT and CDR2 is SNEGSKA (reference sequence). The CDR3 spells CSARHVLNGELFF. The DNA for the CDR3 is TGCAGTGCTAGACACGTGTTAAACGGGGAGCTGTTTTTT.

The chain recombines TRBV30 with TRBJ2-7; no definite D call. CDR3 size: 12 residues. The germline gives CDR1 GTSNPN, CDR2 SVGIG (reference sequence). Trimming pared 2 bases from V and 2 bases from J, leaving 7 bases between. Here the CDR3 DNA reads TGTGCCTGGAGTAAACAGACCTACGAGCAGTACTTC. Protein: CAWSKQTYEQYF.

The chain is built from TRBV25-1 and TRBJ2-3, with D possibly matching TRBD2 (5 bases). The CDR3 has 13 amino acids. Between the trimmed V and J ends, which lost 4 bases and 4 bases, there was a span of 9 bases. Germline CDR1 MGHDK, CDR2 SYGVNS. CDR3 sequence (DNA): TGTGCCAGCAGTGTTGGGAGTCCAGATACGCAGTATTTT. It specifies CASSVGSPDTQYF.

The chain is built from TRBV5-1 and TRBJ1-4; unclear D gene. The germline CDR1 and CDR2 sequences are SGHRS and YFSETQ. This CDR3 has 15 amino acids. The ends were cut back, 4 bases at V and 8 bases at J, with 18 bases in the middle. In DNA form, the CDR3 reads TGCGCCAGCAGCACCTCCGACTGGGTGGGGGAAAAACTGTTTTTT. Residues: CASSTSDWVGEKLFF.

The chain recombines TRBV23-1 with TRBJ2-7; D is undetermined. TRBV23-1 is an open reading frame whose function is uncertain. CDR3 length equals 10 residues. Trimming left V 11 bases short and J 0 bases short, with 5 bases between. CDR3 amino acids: CALGSYEQYV. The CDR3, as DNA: TGCGCCCTCGGCTCCTACGAGCAGTACGTC.

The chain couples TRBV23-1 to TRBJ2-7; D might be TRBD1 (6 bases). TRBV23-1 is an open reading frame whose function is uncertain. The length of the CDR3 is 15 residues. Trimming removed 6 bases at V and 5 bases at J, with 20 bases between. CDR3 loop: CASSPGGQGKNEQYV. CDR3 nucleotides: TGCGCCAGCAGCCCGGGCGGCCAGGGGAAGAACGAGCAGTACGTC.

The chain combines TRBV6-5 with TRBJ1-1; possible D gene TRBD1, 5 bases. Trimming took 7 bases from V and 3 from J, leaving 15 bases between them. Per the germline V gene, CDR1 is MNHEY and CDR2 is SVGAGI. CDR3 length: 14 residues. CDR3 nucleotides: TGTGCCAGCACCCTAAGCGGACAAGACACTGAAGCTTTCTTT. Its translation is CASTLSGQDTEAFF.

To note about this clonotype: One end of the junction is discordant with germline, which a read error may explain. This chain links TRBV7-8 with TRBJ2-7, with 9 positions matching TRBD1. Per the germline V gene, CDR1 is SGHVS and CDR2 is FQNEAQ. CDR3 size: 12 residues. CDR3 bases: TGTGCCAGCACCCCGGGGACAGGGATCGTTTGGTTC. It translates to CASTPGTGIVWF.

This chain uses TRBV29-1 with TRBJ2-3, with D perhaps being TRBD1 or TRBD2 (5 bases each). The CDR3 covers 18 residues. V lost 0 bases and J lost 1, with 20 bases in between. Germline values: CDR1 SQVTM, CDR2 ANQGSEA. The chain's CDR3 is CSVEDRRGEHSRTDTQYF. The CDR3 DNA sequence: TGCAGCGTTGAAGACAGGAGAGGGGAGCATTCCCGCACAGATACGCAGTATTTT.

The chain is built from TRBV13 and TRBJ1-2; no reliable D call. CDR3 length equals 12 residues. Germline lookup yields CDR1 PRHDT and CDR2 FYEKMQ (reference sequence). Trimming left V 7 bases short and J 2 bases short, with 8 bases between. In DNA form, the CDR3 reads TGTGCCAGCACCGCGGGGAACTATGGCTACACCTTC. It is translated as CASTAGNYGYTF.